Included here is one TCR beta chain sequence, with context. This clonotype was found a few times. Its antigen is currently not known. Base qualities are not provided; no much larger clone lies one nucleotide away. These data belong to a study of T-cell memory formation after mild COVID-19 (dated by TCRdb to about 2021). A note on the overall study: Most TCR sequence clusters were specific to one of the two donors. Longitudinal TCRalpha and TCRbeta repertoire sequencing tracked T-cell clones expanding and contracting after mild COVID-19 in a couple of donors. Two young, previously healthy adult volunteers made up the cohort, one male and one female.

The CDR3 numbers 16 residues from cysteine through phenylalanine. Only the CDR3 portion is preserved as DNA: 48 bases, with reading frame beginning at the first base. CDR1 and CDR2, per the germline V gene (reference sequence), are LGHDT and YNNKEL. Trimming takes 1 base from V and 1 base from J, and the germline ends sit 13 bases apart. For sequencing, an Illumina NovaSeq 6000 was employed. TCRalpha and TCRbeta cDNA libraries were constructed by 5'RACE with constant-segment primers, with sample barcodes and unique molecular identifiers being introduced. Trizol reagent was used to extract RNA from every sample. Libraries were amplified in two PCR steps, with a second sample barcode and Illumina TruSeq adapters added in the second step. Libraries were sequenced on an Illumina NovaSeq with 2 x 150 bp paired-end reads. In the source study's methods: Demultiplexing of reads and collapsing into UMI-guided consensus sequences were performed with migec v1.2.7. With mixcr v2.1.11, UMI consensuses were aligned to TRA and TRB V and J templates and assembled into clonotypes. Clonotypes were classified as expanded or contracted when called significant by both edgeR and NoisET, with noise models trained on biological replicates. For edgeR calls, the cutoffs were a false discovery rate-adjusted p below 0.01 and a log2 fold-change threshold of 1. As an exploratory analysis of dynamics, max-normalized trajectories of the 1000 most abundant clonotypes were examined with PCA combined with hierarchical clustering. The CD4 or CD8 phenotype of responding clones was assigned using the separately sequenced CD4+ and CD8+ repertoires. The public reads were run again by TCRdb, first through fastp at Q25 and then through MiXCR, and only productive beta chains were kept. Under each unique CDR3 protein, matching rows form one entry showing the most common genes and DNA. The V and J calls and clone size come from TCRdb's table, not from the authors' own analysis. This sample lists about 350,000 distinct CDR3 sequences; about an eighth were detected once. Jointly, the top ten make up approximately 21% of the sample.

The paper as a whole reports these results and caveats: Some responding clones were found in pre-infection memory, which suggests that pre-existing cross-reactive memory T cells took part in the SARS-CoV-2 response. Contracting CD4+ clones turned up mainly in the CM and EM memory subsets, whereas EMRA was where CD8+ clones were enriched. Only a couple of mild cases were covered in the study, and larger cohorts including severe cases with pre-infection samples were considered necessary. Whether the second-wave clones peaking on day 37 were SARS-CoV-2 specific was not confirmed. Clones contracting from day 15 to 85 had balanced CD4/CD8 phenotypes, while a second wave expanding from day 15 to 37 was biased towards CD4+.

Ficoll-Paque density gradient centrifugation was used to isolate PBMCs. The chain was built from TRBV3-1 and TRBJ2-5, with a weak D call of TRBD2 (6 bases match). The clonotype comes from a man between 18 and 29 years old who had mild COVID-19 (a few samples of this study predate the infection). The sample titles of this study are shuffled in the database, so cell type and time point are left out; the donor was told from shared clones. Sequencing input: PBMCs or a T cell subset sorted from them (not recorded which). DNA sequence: TGTGCCAGCAGCCAAGCAGCGGGTAGATCCCAAGAGACCCAGTACTTC. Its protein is CASSQAAGRSQETQYF.